The present entry profiles one T cell receptor beta chain with its context. Its antigen is as yet unknown. Data came from immunoSEQ multiplex PCR; TCRdb stores just in-frame clones and leaves some out. In the table there are fewer than 400,000 clones, 67% of which are singletons. The source of the sample is a study of cytotoxic CD8 clonotypes in ibrutinib-treated CLL. The study's findings and limits: Age-matched healthy donor levels were exceeded by baseline clonality, which tracked circulating CD8+ T-cell counts.

V was clipped by 0 bases and J by 1 base, with 6 bases between them. Germline loops: CDR1 LGHNA, CDR2 YNFKEQ. The CDR3 is 14 residues long. The source material was PBMCs, sampled after 36 months of ibrutinib treatment. This clonotype was sampled from a human donor with chronic lymphocytic leukemia. The genes are TRBV4-2 and TRBJ1-1, with unresolved D. The CDR3 DNA is TGTGCCAGCAGCCAAGATTCATCGAACACTGAAGCTTTCTTT. Translating it yields CASSQDSSNTEAFF.